This T cell receptor (beta chain) was documented in a study of neurological immune-mediated disorders. This clonotype was counted many times. Antigen unknown. Findings and caveats of the study: Patients with HTLV-1-associated myelopathy had the highest level of TCR clonal expansion, whereas patients with multiple sclerosis had the lowest level, falling beneath the level found in healthy controls. The expanded clones of different subjects shared no CDR3 amino acid sequences (suggesting private repertoires in all groups). Phylogenetic analysis grouped 18 of 34 multiple sclerosis patients' repertoires together, suggesting a possible repertoire signature.

CDR3 size: 13 residues. Trimming took 4 bases from V and 1 from J, leaving 8 bases between them. CDR1 DFQATT and CDR2 SNEGSKA come from the germline V gene (reference sequence). The yield of each sequencing run was over 160 million TCR-beta sequences from 15-18 subjects. MiXCR, applied by TCRdb to the 5' RACE reads, yields one record per CDR3 protein. The sample consists of more than 50,000 distinct CDR3 sequences, about 4% of them appearing once. This TCR came from a woman aged 45-65 years with multiple sclerosis. Sequencing was carried out using PBMCs. V is TRBV20-1 and J is TRBJ1-3; D possibly corresponds to TRBD1 (6 bases). CDR3 sequence (DNA): TGCAGTGCTACAGGGGTTTCTGGAAACACCATATATTTT. It specifies CSATGVSGNTIYF.